Following are 25 T cell receptor beta chains from one sample sequenced in a study of radiotherapy plus CTLA-4 blockade in lung cancer. Assay: immunoSEQ multiplex PCR; the TCRdb copy retains only in-frame clones and omits some. The profile shows about 86,000 clones, 75% to 90% of them singletons. This specimen consisted of peripheral blood, obtained from a patient treated with radiotherapy plus ipilimumab. Receptor source: a human donor with non-small cell lung cancer who had stable disease on radiotherapy plus ipilimumab.

This rearrangement joins TRBV28 to TRBJ2-1, with 12 bases aligning to TRBD2. This CDR3 spans 16 amino acids. Germline assignment: CDR1 MDHEN and CDR2 SYDVKM. V dropped 4 bases and J dropped 10; count of bases not matched to a gene: 11. The CDR3 coding sequence is TGTGCCAGCAGTTCTTCTAGCGGGAGGGTTTATGGAGAGCAGTTCTTC. Translating gives CASSSSSGRVYGEQFF.

The rearrangement links TRBV27 to TRBJ2-7; no reliable D call. CDR3 length: 13 residues. Germline-derived CDR1 and CDR2 are MNHEY and SMNVEV (reference sequence). The V end was cut by 2 bases, the J end by 5 bases, with 10 bases between. The CDR3 region has the DNA TGTGCCAGCAGTTTAAACAGTGGGGACGAGCAGTACTTC. Amino acids: CASSLNSGDEQYF.

V and J are TRBV11-2 and TRBJ1-6, with D possibly TRBD1 on 5 matching bases. Trimming cost V 4 bases and J 7 bases, with 17 bases left between them. The CDR3 length is 16 residues. Germline CDR1 and CDR2: SGHAT and FQNNGV. This chain's CDR3 is CASSWVKGRTNSPLHF. The DNA of the CDR3 is TGTGCCAGCAGCTGGGTAAAAGGACGGACAAATTCACCCCTCCACTTT.

The chain links TRBV7-6 to TRBJ1-3, with a tentative D call TRBD1 (6 bases). Germline CDR1 reads SGHVS; CDR2 reads FNYEAQ. V lost 4 bases and J 0 bases, leaving 13 bases between the germline ends. CDR3 size: 16 residues. This chain's CDR3 is CASSSRTAGSGNTIYF. For the CDR3, the DNA is TGTGCCAGCAGCTCCCGGACAGCAGGCTCTGGAAACACCATATATTTT.

The rearrangement joins TRBV5-6 to TRBJ2-1; TRBD1 is a possible D gene (5 bases). CDR1 is SGHDT, CDR2 YYEEEE, per germline. V was clipped by 4 bases and J by 3 bases, with 11 bases between them. This CDR3 contains 14 residues. The CDR3 DNA sequence: TGTGCCAGCAGCCTTTTCGACAGCTACAATGAGCAGTTCTTC. The encoded protein is CASSLFDSYNEQFF.

The chain's CDR3 is CATGERYYGYTF. The CDR3 region has the DNA TGTGCCACGGGGGAGAGGTACTATGGCTACACCTTC. The chain is built from TRBV9 and TRBJ1-2; D is possibly TRBD1 (5 bases). V lost 9 bases and J 3 bases, leaving 12 bases between the germline ends. Germline CDR1 reads SGDLS; CDR2 reads YYNGEE. The CDR3 is 12 residues long.

J is TRBJ1-2 and V is TRBV7-2; D not resolved. CDR3 size: 12 residues. V dropped 3 bases and J dropped 3 bases, with 5 bases sitting between them. CDR1 SGHTA and CDR2 FQGNSA come from the germline V gene. The CDR3 DNA is TGTGCCAGCAGCTTGGATCACTATGGCTACACCTTC. It specifies CASSLDHYGYTF.

V gene TRBV2 combines with J gene TRBJ1-1; the D gene is possibly TRBD1 (6 bases). This CDR3 is built from 13 residues. The V gene's germline CDR1 is SNHLY and CDR2 FYNNEI. Trimming removed 5 bases from V and 1 base from J, with 8 bases in between. DNA of the CDR3: TGTGCCAGCAGTAAGGGGGGGAACACTGAAGCTTTCTTT. Its translation is CASSKGGNTEAFF.

This clone showed up just once. The V call is TRBV6-5, the J call TRBJ2-2, with 9 bases fitting TRBD1. CDR3 size: 13 residues. Germline V lookup: CDR1 MNHEY, CDR2 SVGAGI. The V and J ends lost 6 bases and 6 bases, in that order; junction bases with no gene match: 2. The CDR3, as DNA: TGTGCCAGCAGGGGACAGGGCGCCGGGGAGCTGTTTTTT. As protein: CASRGQGAGELFF.

The V and J genes are TRBV10-3 and TRBJ1-5, with D perhaps matching TRBD1 (5 bases). The CDR3 is made up of 14 amino acids. Germline V gene sequence: CDR1 ENHRY, CDR2 SYGVKD. CDR3 in amino acids: CAAGQGGSNQPQHF. The CDR3 region has the DNA TGTGCAGCGGGGCAGGGCGGGAGCAATCAGCCCCAGCATTTT.

This chain links TRBV5-1 with TRBJ2-3; 12 bases agree with TRBD2. The germline gives CDR1 SGHRS, CDR2 YFSETQ. Trimming removed 1 base from V and 5 bases from J; junction bases left unmatched: 5. This CDR3 contains 16 residues. CDR3 in amino acids: CASSLWTSGAGDTQYF. CDR3 bases: TGCGCCAGCAGCTTGTGGACTAGCGGGGCGGGAGATACGCAGTATTTT.

V gene TRBV29-1 combines with J gene TRBJ2-2; the D is unclear. Trimming cost V 7 bases and J 7 bases, with 10 bases left between them. The CDR3 loop spans 11 amino acids. Germline-derived CDR1 and CDR2 are SQVTM and ANQGSEA. The CDR3 protein is CSADLYGELFF. The CDR3, as DNA: TGCAGCGCTGACCTCTACGGGGAGCTGTTTTTT.

This chain connects TRBV30 to TRBJ2-7; the D is unclear. The length of the CDR3 is 12 residues. Germline V gives CDR1 GTSNPN, CDR2 SVGIG (reference sequence). The CDR3 nucleotides are TGTGCACTGGTGGCCGGCAACTACGAGCAGTACTTC. Protein product: CALVAGNYEQYF.

The V call is TRBV28, the J call TRBJ1-5; no clear D. The ends were cut back, 6 bases at V and 1 base at J, with 16 bases in the middle. Germline V lookup: CDR1 MDHEN, CDR2 SYDVKM. The CDR3 spans 16 residues. CDR3 bases: TGTGCCAGCAGGCCATCGGGAGGGATGAGCAATCAGCCCCAGCATTTT. It encodes CASRPSGGMSNQPQHF.

Here the CDR3 DNA reads TGTGCCAGCAGCTTAGTTAGTGGGGACACTGAAGCTTTCTTT. Translated: CASSLVSGDTEAFF. The rearrangement uses TRBV7-6 and TRBJ1-1; D is unresolved. Germline CDR1 and CDR2: SGHVS and FNYEAQ. The V end lost 1 base, the J end lost 3 bases, and 9 bases lay between the germline ends. The CDR3 runs 14 residues.

The rearrangement joins TRBV7-3 to TRBJ2-2, with D maybe TRBD2 (5 bases). CDR1 is SGHTA, CDR2 FQGTGA, per germline. Trimming took 5 bases from V and 6 from J, leaving 25 bases between them. The CDR3 contains 18 residues. The CDR3 reads CASSRYRDFNQRAGELFF. Written as DNA, the CDR3 is TGTGCCAGCAGCAGATACCGGGATTTTAATCAACGGGCCGGGGAGCTGTTTTTT.

CDR3 bases: TGTGCCAGCTCACCGATCCGAAATCATGGACAGGCACAAGAGACCCAGTACTTC. This gives the protein CASSPIRNHGQAQETQYF. The chain employs TRBV18 and TRBJ2-5; 7 bases are shared with TRBD1. The CDR3 runs to 18 residues. J gave up 2 bases and V 3 bases, and 15 bases lay outside the gene matches. CDR1 is KGHSH, CDR2 LQKENI, per germline.

The V gene is TRBV9, the J gene TRBJ2-5, with a possible D match to TRBD2 (6 bases). The CDR3 contains 12 residues. The V end lost 6 bases, the J end lost 3 bases, and 9 bases lay between the germline ends. In germline, CDR1 is SGDLS, CDR2 YYNGEE. CDR3 sequence: CASTGGKETQYF. The CDR3 DNA reads TGTGCCAGCACGGGCGGGAAAGAGACCCAGTACTTC.

V and J are TRBV28 and TRBJ2-3; D ambiguous. The CDR3 has 13 residues. Trimming removed 2 bases from V and 4 bases from J, with 7 bases in between. The V gene's germline CDR1 is MDHEN and CDR2 SYDVKM. The CDR3 spells CASSLRAPDTQYF. The CDR3, as DNA: TGTGCCAGCAGTTTAAGGGCCCCAGATACGCAGTATTTT.

V usage is TRBV28 and J usage is TRBJ2-3; the match to TRBD1 covers 10 bases. Unmatched junction bases numbered 5, after V lost 7 bases and J lost 4 bases. The germline V gene encodes CDR1 MDHEN and CDR2 SYDVKM. The CDR3 contains 14 residues. The CDR3 nucleotides read TGTGCCAGCAACGACAGGGGGCGACCAGATACGCAGTATTTT. Amino acids: CASNDRGRPDTQYF.

The chain combines TRBV5-1 with TRBJ1-2; D uncertain. Germline lookup yields CDR1 SGHRS and CDR2 YFSETQ. The CDR3 loop spans 14 amino acids. Trimming removed 6 bases at V and 1 base at J, with 13 bases between. In DNA, the CDR3 is TGCGCCAGCACCCCGGACTCCCATAACTATGGCTACACCTTC. Translated: CASTPDSHNYGYTF.

CDR3: CASSPGTAASGNTIYF. The DNA of the CDR3 is TGCGCCAGCAGCCCCGGGACAGCGGCCTCTGGAAACACCATATATTTT. The chain employs TRBV4-1 and TRBJ1-3; 7 bases are shared with TRBD1. Trimming took 4 bases from V and 0 from J; bases not matched to a gene: 6. There are 16 residues in the CDR3. CDR1 is MGHRA, CDR2 YSYEKL, per germline.

The rearrangement uses TRBV23-1 and TRBJ2-6; tentatively, D is TRBD1 (6 bases). TRBV23-1 is recorded as an ORF, its role being uncertain. The ends were cut back, 2 bases at V and 5 bases at J, with 16 bases in the middle. The CDR3 contains 17 residues. The CDR3 DNA sequence: TGCGCCAGCAGTCAAGCTAAGACAGGCGGTAGGGCCAACGTCCTGACTTTC. It encodes CASSQAKTGGRANVLTF.

This chain connects TRBV15 to TRBJ1-2, with TRBD1 as a possible D gene (5 bases). Germline lookup yields CDR1 LNHNV and CDR2 YYDKDF (reference sequence). Deletions cut 4 bases from V and 2 bases from J, with 17 bases between. CDR3 length: 16 residues. The CDR3 DNA reads as TGTGCCACCAGCATAGGTAGTGGGGCCAGAAACTATGGCTACACCTTC. Protein product: CATSIGSGARNYGYTF.

J is TRBJ2-1 and V is TRBV11-1, with a weak D call TRBD1 (6 bases). Germline CDR1 reads SGHAT; CDR2 reads FQDESV (reference sequence). The CDR3 covers 12 residues. Trimming stripped 5 bases from V and 8 bases from J, with 10 bases between. CDR3 nucleotide sequence: TGTGCCAGCAGCCTACAGGGCTATGAGCAGTTCTTC. This codes for CASSLQGYEQFF.